This is a list of T cell receptor beta chains from one sample in a study of blood T cell repertoires in COVID-19. Measured with immunoSEQ multiplex PCR; TCRdb has only the in-frame clones, and not every one. The sample yields 130,000 or so clones, about 89% seen once. The sample comprised peripheral blood. These receptors were collected from a man aged 50 to 59 with active or convalescent COVID-19. Each CDR3 is given with its conserved first and last residue. The order of the fields is CDR3 DNA, CDR3 protein, V gene, D gene, clone size, J gene. A D gene is named only where the DNA matches it firmly. Clone size, where shown, is once, few, many, or a class for clones that have expanded.

CDR3 DNA: TGTGCCAGCAGCATACCGGGACAGGGACGGTTTGACTATGGCTACACCTTC
CDR3 protein: CASSIPGQGRFDYGYTF
V gene: TRBV3-1/TRBV3-2
D gene: TRBD1
clone size: NA
J gene: TRBJ1-2

CDR3 DNA: TGTGCCAGTAGTATACCTAGCGGGACTTACAATGAGCAGTTCTTC
CDR3 protein: CASSIPSGTYNEQFF
V gene: TRBV19
D gene: TRBD2
clone size: few
J gene: TRBJ2-1

CDR3 DNA: TGTGCCAGCAGTGAAGGACAGGGGGCGGTGGATCAGCCCCAGCATTTT
CDR3 protein: CASSEGQGAVDQPQHF
V gene: TRBV6-1
D gene: TRBD1
clone size: NA
J gene: TRBJ1-5

CDR3 DNA: TGTGCCAGCAGTCGACAGGGGAGTCAGTTCTTC
CDR3 protein: CASSRQGSQFF
V gene: TRBV6-5
D gene: TRBD1
clone size: once
J gene: TRBJ2-1

CDR3 DNA: TGTGCCGGAAACACTAAACAGGAAGATAATGAAAAACTGTTTTTT
CDR3 protein: CAGNTKQEDNEKLFF
V gene: TRBV21-1
D gene: NA
clone size: NA
J gene: TRBJ1-4

CDR3 DNA: TGCGCCAGAGGGGTCCAGGGGAATCTTTCACCCCTCCACTTT
CDR3 protein: CARGVQGNLSPLHF
V gene: TRBV23-1
D gene: NA
clone size: NA
J gene: TRBJ1-6

CDR3 DNA: TGTGCCAGCAGCACTCTTAGCGGGGGGGCGCGGAATGAGCAGTTCTTC
CDR3 protein: CASSTLSGGARNEQFF
V gene: TRBV6-6
D gene: TRBD2
clone size: NA
J gene: TRBJ2-1

CDR3 DNA: TGCGCCAGCAGCCATTTCCGGGACAGGGGATCCGGCTACACCTTC
CDR3 protein: CASSHFRDRGSGYTF
V gene: TRBV4-3
D gene: TRBD1
clone size: NA
J gene: TRBJ1-2

CDR3 DNA: TGTGCCACCAGGGCGACTAGCGGCACAGATACGCAGTATTTT
CDR3 protein: CATRATSGTDTQYF
V gene: TRBV24-1
D gene: TRBD2
clone size: NA
J gene: TRBJ2-3

CDR3 DNA: TGTGCCAGCAGCTTAGTTTGGCAGGGGGGACTGTACCAAGAGACCCAGTACTTC
CDR3 protein: CASSLVWQGGLYQETQYF
V gene: TRBV7-7
D gene: NA
clone size: NA
J gene: TRBJ2-5

CDR3 DNA: TGCGCCAGCAGCGAGGGACAGAATAATTCACCCCTCCACTTT
CDR3 protein: CASSEGQNNSPLHF
V gene: TRBV5-1
D gene: TRBD1
clone size: NA
J gene: TRBJ1-6

CDR3 DNA: TGCGCCAGCAGCTTCTCCACTAGCGTTACCGGGGAGCTGTTTTTT
CDR3 protein: CASSFSTSVTGELFF
V gene: TRBV5-1
D gene: TRBD2
clone size: NA
J gene: TRBJ2-2

CDR3 DNA: TGTGCCAGTAATCAGGGGATTGACAATCAGCCCCAGCATTTT
CDR3 protein: CASNQGIDNQPQHF
V gene: TRBV28
D gene: NA
clone size: once
J gene: TRBJ1-5

CDR3 DNA: TGTGCCAGTAGGAAACAGGGGGCCTACGAGCAGTACTTC
CDR3 protein: CASRKQGAYEQYF
V gene: TRBV19
D gene: TRBD1
clone size: once
J gene: TRBJ2-7

CDR3 DNA: TGTGCCACCAGTGATCGCGGGGGGAGCTGGGAGACCCAGTACTTC
CDR3 protein: CATSDRGGSWETQYF
V gene: TRBV24-1
D gene: TRBD2
clone size: NA
J gene: TRBJ2-5

CDR3 DNA: TGTGCCAGCAGCGAAGTACGCGGAACCCAAAACACTGAGCAGTTCTTC
CDR3 protein: CASSEVRGTQNTEQFF
V gene: TRBV28
D gene: NA
clone size: NA
J gene: TRBJ2-1

CDR3 DNA: TGTGCCTGGGTGGACAGGGCTAACACCGGGGAGCTGTTTTTT
CDR3 protein: CAWVDRANTGELFF
V gene: TRBV30
D gene: TRBD1
clone size: NA
J gene: TRBJ2-2

CDR3 DNA: TGTGCCAGCAGTGAAGTCAGGGGCGGGGAGCAGTACTTC
CDR3 protein: CASSEVRGGEQYF
V gene: TRBV2
D gene: NA
clone size: NA
J gene: TRBJ2-7

CDR3 DNA: TGTGCCAGCAGTGAATATAGGACAGCACCTTTGAGGGGCTACACCTTC
CDR3 protein: CASSEYRTAPLRGYTF
V gene: TRBV25-1
D gene: NA
clone size: NA
J gene: TRBJ1-2

CDR3 DNA: TGTGCCAGCAGCTCTTTAGCGGTCAATGAGCAGTTCTTC
CDR3 protein: CASSSLAVNEQFF
V gene: TRBV7-2
D gene: NA
clone size: NA
J gene: TRBJ2-1

CDR3 DNA: TGTGCCAGTAGTATCCGAGGATATACTACAGATACGCAGTATTTT
CDR3 protein: CASSIRGYTTDTQYF
V gene: TRBV19
D gene: NA
clone size: NA
J gene: TRBJ2-3

CDR3 DNA: TGCGCCAGCAGCCCCGACAGGGGGGATTCCTACGAGCAGTACTTC
CDR3 protein: CASSPDRGDSYEQYF
V gene: TRBV5-1
D gene: TRBD1
clone size: NA
J gene: TRBJ2-7

CDR3 DNA: TGCGCCAGTCATAGGGGGCCTGACACTGAAGCTTTCTTT
CDR3 protein: CASHRGPDTEAFF
V gene: TRBV10-2
D gene: TRBD1
clone size: many
J gene: TRBJ1-1

CDR3 DNA: TGTGCCAGCAGCTTGTCGCTAGCGGGAGTCAGTAGCGAGCAGTACTTC
CDR3 protein: CASSLSLAGVSSEQYF
V gene: TRBV5-6
D gene: TRBD2
clone size: NA
J gene: TRBJ2-7

CDR3 DNA: TGTGCCAGTGCGATGGGGAGCTCTGGAAACACCATATATTTT
CDR3 protein: CASAMGSSGNTIYF
V gene: TRBV19
D gene: NA
clone size: NA
J gene: TRBJ1-3

CDR3 DNA: TGTGCCAGCAGCCGCGGGAGTATGGAGCAGTACTTC
CDR3 protein: CASSRGSMEQYF
V gene: TRBV6-5
D gene: TRBD2
clone size: NA
J gene: TRBJ2-7

CDR3 DNA: TGTGCCAGCAGCTTCATAGGGGACAGAGGTTACTACGAGCAGTACTTC
CDR3 protein: CASSFIGDRGYYEQYF
V gene: TRBV7-2
D gene: TRBD1
clone size: NA
J gene: TRBJ2-7

CDR3 DNA: TGTGCCAGCAGCCAAGGGCCTAGCGGGAGGGCCTTGGGAGAGACCCAGTACTTC
CDR3 protein: CASSQGPSGRALGETQYF
V gene: TRBV14
D gene: TRBD2
clone size: NA
J gene: TRBJ2-5

CDR3 DNA: TGTGCCAGCAGCTCAGGGGGCGTAGGGACTGAAGCTTTCTTT
CDR3 protein: CASSSGGVGTEAFF
V gene: TRBV7-8
D gene: TRBD1
clone size: NA
J gene: TRBJ1-1

CDR3 DNA: TGTGCCAGCTCCTGGGAGGGTGGAGGCAGGGAGCTGTTTTTT
CDR3 protein: CASSWEGGGRELFF
V gene: TRBV28
D gene: TRBD2
clone size: once
J gene: TRBJ2-2

CDR3 DNA: TGTGCCAGCAGCTTAGGCAGGGTATGGTCTGGAAACACCATATATTTT
CDR3 protein: CASSLGRVWSGNTIYF
V gene: TRBV11-2
D gene: NA
clone size: NA
J gene: TRBJ1-3

CDR3 DNA: TGTGCCAGCAGCGTAGGGACAGGGAGACAAGAGACCCAGTACTTC
CDR3 protein: CASSVGTGRQETQYF
V gene: TRBV5-8
D gene: TRBD1
clone size: NA
J gene: TRBJ2-5

CDR3 DNA: TGCGCCAGCAGTGCGACTCCCCGCTACGAGCAGTACTTC
CDR3 protein: CASSATPRYEQYF
V gene: TRBV10-2
D gene: NA
clone size: NA
J gene: TRBJ2-7

CDR3 DNA: TGTGCCAGCAGCTTGGAACTTGGACAGGGGAGGGATACGCAGTATTTT
CDR3 protein: CASSLELGQGRDTQYF
V gene: TRBV5-4
D gene: TRBD1
clone size: NA
J gene: TRBJ2-3

CDR3 DNA: TGTGCCACCAGTGATGGGACAGGGGTGCAAGAGACCCAGTACTTC
CDR3 protein: CATSDGTGVQETQYF
V gene: TRBV24-1
D gene: TRBD1
clone size: NA
J gene: TRBJ2-5